This record concerns one T cell receptor (beta chain) sequence. Its antigen is unidentified. This CDR3 is 14 amino acids long. The V and J ends lost 0 bases and 6 bases respectively, with 12 bases between them. CDR1 is SGHTA, CDR2 FQGNSA, per germline. This sample stems from a study of blood T cells in healthy people across ages. General study results and limits: With age, beta diversity per million T cells declined roughly linearly, significantly by 40.

Combining a sample-barcoded 5' primer with a J-beta primer mix, a second PCR ran for 7 to 11 cycles. TCRdb re-called the 5' RACE reads with MiXCR, one entry per CDR3 protein. The sample yields around 580,000 distinct CDR3 sequences, less than 60% seen once. This TCR was sampled from an elderly man in good health. This rearrangement joins TRBV7-2 to TRBJ2-7; D gene unclear. Material: blood. Here the CDR3 reads CASSLASPSGEQYF. For the CDR3, the DNA is TGTGCCAGCAGCTTAGCCAGTCCGTCGGGCGAGCAGTACTTC.